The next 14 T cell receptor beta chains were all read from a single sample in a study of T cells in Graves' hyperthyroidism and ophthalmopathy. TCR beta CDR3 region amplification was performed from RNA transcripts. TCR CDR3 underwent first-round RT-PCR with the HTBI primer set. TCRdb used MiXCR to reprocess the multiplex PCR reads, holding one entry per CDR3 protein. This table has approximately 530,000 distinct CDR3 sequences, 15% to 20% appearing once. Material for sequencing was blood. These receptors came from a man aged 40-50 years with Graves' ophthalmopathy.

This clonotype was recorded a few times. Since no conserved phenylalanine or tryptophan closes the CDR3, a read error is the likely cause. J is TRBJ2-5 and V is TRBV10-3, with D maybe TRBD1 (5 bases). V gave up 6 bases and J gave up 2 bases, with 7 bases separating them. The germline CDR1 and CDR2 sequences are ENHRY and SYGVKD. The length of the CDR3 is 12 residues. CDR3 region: CAISRQQETQYL. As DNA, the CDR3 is TGTGCCATCAGCCGACAGCAAGAGACCCAGTACCTC.

CDR3 coding DNA: TGCAGTGCTAACCTAGCGGGAGTAACACTCTCCTACAATGAGCAGTACTTC. Protein sequence: CSANLAGVTLSYNEQYF. The chain couples TRBV20-1 to TRBJ2-1; the match to TRBD2 covers 10 bases. The J call is uncertain, as TRBJ2-7 better fits the DNA end. Germline V gives CDR1 DFQATT, CDR2 SNEGSKA (reference sequence). CDR3 length: 17 amino acids.

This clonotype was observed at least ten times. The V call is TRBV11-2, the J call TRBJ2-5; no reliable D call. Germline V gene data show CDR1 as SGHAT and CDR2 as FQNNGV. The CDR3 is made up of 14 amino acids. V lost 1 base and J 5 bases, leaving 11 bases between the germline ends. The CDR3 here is CASSLGPSGETQYF. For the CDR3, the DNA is TGTGCCAGCAGCTTAGGGCCATCAGGCGAGACCCAGTACTTC.

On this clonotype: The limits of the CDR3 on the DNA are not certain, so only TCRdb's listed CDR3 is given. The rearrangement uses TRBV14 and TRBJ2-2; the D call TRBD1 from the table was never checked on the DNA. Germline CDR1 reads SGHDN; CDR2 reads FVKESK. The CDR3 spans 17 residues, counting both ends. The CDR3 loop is CASSLFLDRDAPGSCFF.

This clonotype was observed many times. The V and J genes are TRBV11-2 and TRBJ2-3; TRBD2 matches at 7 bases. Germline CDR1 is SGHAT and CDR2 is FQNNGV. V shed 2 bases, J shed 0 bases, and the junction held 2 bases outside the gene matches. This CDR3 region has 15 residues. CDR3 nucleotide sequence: TGTGCCAGCAGCTTAACGGGGGGAAGCACAGATACGCAGTATTTT. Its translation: CASSLTGGSTDTQYF.

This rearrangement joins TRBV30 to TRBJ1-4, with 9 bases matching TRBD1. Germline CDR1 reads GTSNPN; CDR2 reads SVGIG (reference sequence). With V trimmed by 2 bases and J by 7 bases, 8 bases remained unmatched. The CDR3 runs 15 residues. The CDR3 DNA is TGTGCCTGGAGTATGGAGACAGGGGGAGGTGAAAAACTGTTTTTT. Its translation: CAWSMETGGGEKLFF.

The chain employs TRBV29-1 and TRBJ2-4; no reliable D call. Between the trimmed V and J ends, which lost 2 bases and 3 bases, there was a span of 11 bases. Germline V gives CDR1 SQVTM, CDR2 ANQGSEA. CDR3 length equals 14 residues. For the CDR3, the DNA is TGCAGCGTTGAATCCACGCAAGACAAAAACATTCAGTACTTC. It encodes CSVESTQDKNIQYF.

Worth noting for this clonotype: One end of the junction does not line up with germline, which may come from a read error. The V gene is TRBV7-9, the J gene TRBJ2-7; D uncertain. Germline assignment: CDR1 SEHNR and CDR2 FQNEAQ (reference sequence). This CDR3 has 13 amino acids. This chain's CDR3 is CASSFNGAYEQYF. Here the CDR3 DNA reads TGCGCCAGCAGCTTTAATGGCGCCTACGAGCAGTACTTC.

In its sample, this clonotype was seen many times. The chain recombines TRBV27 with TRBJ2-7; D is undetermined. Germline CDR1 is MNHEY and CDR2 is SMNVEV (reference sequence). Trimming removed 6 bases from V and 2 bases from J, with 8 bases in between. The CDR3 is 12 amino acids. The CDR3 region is CASRAETYEQYF. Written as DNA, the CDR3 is TGTGCCAGCAGGGCGGAAACCTACGAGCAGTACTTC.

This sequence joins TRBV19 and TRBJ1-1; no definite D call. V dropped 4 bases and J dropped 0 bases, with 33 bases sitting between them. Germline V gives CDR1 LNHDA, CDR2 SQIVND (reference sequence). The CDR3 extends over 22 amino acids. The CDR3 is CASSTHKHNTGTAANMNTEAFF. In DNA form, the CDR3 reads TGTGCCAGTAGTACCCACAAGCATAATACCGGCACGGCGGCAAATATGAACACTGAAGCTTTCTTT.

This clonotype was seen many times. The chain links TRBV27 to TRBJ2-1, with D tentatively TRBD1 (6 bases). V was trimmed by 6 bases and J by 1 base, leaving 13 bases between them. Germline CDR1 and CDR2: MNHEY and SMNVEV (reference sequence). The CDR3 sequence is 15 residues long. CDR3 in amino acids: CASSPGDGSYNEQFF. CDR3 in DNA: TGTGCCAGCAGCCCAGGGGATGGGTCCTACAATGAGCAGTTCTTC.

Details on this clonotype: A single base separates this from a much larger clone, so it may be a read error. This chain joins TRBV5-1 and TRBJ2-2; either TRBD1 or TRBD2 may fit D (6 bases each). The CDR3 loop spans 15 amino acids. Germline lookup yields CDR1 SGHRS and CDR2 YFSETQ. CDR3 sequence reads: CAGSAGQANTGELFF. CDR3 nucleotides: TGCGCCGGCAGCGCGGGACAAGCGAACACCGGGGAGCTGTTTTTT.

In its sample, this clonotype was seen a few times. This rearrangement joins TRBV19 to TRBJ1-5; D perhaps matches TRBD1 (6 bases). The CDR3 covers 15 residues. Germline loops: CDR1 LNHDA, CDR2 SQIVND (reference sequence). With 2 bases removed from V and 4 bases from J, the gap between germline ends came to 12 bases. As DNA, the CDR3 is TGTGCCAGTAGTATATTGCAGGGGCTGAATCAGCCCCAGCATTTT. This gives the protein CASSILQGLNQPQHF.

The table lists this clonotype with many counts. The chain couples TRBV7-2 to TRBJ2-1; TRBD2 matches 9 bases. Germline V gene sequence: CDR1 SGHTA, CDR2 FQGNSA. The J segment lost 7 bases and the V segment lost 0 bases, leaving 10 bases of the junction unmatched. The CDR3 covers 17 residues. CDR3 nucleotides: TGTGCCAGCAGCTTAGCGCCAGGGGCGGGAGGGCGGAATGAGCAGTTCTTC. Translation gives CASSLAPGAGGRNEQFF. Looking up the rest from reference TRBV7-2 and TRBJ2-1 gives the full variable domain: GAGVSQSPSNKVTEKGKDVELRCDPISGHTALYWYRQSLGQGLEFLIYFQGNSAPDKSGLPSDRFSAERTGGSVSTLTIQRTQQEDSAVYLCASSLAPGAGGRNEQFFGPGTRLTVL.